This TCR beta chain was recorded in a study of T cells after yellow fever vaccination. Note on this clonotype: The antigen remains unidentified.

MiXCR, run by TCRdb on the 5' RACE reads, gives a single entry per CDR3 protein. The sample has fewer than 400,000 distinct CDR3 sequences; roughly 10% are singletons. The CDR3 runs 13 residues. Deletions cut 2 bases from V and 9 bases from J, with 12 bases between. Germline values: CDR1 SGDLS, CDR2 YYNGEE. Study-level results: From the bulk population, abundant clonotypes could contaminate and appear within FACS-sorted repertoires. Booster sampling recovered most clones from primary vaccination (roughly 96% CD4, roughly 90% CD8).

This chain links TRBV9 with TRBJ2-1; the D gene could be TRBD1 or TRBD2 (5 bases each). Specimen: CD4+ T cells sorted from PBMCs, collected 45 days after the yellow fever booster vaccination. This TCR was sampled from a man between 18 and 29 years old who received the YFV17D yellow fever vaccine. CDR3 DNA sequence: TGTGCCAGCAGCGTTGGGGGTATTGGTGAGCAGTTCTTC. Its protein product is CASSVGGIGEQFF.